This T cell receptor beta chain was identified during a study of blood T cell repertoires in acute mononucleosis (dated by TCRdb to between 2020 and 2021). Background for the entire study: To capture the primary response, acute-phase samples were obtained within 2 weeks of when symptoms began. During acute infection, about 1.9% and 1% of blood CD8 T cells were made up of mean YVL-BR-specific and GLC-BM-specific cells, respectively. The mean EBV load in blood was around 4.1 log10 genome copies per million B cells during acute infection, compared with over 2 at convalescence. Study-wide findings and limitations: With just a few donors in the cohort, the group averages were based on very few individuals. In TCR repertoire selection for BRLF1 (YVL-BR), TCRalpha CDR3 motifs had a dominant role, while TCRbeta had a minimal role. Just about 9% of the unique acute clonotypes remained in convalescence, but these persisting clonotypes accounted for most of the response, and new, diverse de novo clonotypes seemingly replaced the other acute clonotypes. Low acute-to-convalescent clonotype overlap might partly reflect sampling error, because only a fraction of each donor's blood was analyzed.

This clone was found a few times. No clone much larger than this one lies a single base away; base qualities are absent. This specimen's time point label, interpreted: acute infectious mononucleosis, at clinical presentation within 2 weeks of symptom onset (visit 1). Over the course of primary infection, this study followed CD8 T cell responses against two immunodominant EBV epitopes, BRLF1 109 (YVL-BR) and BMLF1 280 (GLC-BM). A positive serum heterophile antibody test and EBV viral capsid antigen-specific IgM indicated primary EBV infection. Total CD8 T cells were first enriched from PBMCs by magnetic positive selection (MACS). A FACSAria III was used to sort live CD3+ CD8+ tetramer+ cells to a purity above 90%. A PE-conjugated tetramer loaded with the BRLF1 109-117 peptide was used for cell sorting. At both acute infection and convalescence, EBV epitope-specific CD8 T cells were tetramer-sorted, and the TCR repertoires of those cells were deep-sequenced directly ex vivo. A few people aged roughly 18 to 30 with clinical acute infectious mononucleosis and laboratory evidence of primary EBV infection were used as donors. Heparinized peripheral blood was collected when donors presented clinically with mononucleosis symptoms and again about 6 months afterward. Ficoll-Paque density gradient centrifugation was used to isolate PBMCs.

For TCR profiling, total RNA from at least 9,000 sorted tetramer+ CD8 T cells was reverse transcribed into cDNA. CDR3 regions were PCR-amplified with primers annealing to V and J regions, and unique molecular identifiers were added to track templates. Profiling of the TCRalpha and TCRbeta chains was done on the immunoSEQ platform, including the sequencing and error-correction standards of that platform. In the original analysis: Clonal copy numbers were corrected for sequencing and PCR errors, and CDR3s were defined according to IMGT conventions. Only productive rearrangements were analyzed, using immunoSEQ Analyzer versions 2.0 and 3.0, with gene-pairing frequencies processed further in Microsoft Excel. Circos plots were used to display V-J pairings, and MEME together with a custom motifSearch program was used to find CDR3 motifs. The probability of generation of TCR sequences was calculated using the OLGA algorithm. Clonotypes found at both visits were termed persistent, clonotypes found only in the acute phase were termed nonpersistent, and clonotypes found only at convalescence were termed de novo. An amino acid clonotype used by more than one donor was defined as a public TCR. The clones in this table, taken by TCRdb from immuneACCESS, are in-frame only. Not every clone is retained; where verified, under half of the shortfall comes from an unresolved V gene, and the cause of the rest is unknown. V, J and clone size reflect that table, while D and trimming were determined from the DNA. This sample gives 5,500 to 8,500 clones in total; less than 30% of them show up just once. The ten biggest clones cover less than 35% of the sample.

CDR1 and CDR2, per the germline V gene, are SGHVS and FQNEAQ. The CDR3 measures 15 amino acids from cysteine to phenylalanine. Only CDR3 DNA is held: 45 bases, read in frame from base 1. V gives up 6 bases and J gives up 9 bases, and the segment between their germline ends measures 21 bases. The chain is made from TRBV7-8 and TRBJ2-1; TRBD1 is perhaps the D gene, given 5 matching bases. The sequence was obtained from a young woman with infectious mononucleosis caused by EBV. Here the sequenced sample was EBV YVL epitope tetramer+ CD8+ T cells sorted from PBMCs, taken during acute infectious mononucleosis. The intended sense of this specimen's cell subset or site label: CD8 T cells binding a tetramer with EBV BRLF1 109-117 peptide (YVL-BR). The DNA sequence is TGTGCCAGCAGTCCCGACATCGGTTGGGGCGGTGAGCAGTTCTTC. Its protein reads: CASSPDIGWGGEQFF.